Below, one TCR beta chain is given with its context. Its antigen is currently unknown. The sample belongs to a study of T cells in Graves' hyperthyroidism and ophthalmopathy. Study outcomes and limitations: Patients with ophthalmopathy were separated from those with stable hyperthyroidism by a 13 V-J model. Expanded thyroid clonotypes (above 0.001) were mostly also found in blood.

The germline V gene encodes CDR1 SEHNR and CDR2 FQNEAQ (reference sequence). The CDR3 is 14 amino acids. V was clipped by 5 bases and J by 2 bases, with 13 bases between them. From RNA transcripts, TCR beta CDR3 regions were amplified. With the HTBI primer set, the TCR CDR3 went through a first round of RT-PCR. TCRdb fed the multiplex PCR reads into MiXCR, producing one record per CDR3 protein. Of more than 550,000 distinct CDR3 sequences listed, under 20% are singletons. Diagnoses were established using clinical symptoms, serum thyroxine and TRAb, thyroid ultrasound and orbital computed tomography. The authors took PBMCs from 10 ml fresh peripheral blood.

Sequences were obtained from blood. This receptor was obtained from a woman between 50 and 59 years old with Graves' hyperthyroidism that later progressed to Graves' ophthalmopathy. The gene calls are TRBV7-9 and TRBJ2-7, with D possibly matching TRBD2 (6 bases). As DNA, the CDR3 is TGTGCCAGCAGCACACGGGAGTATCCCTACGAGCAGTACTTC. Its protein product is CASSTREYPYEQYF. Drawing the rest from reference TRBV7-9 and TRBJ2-7, the complete variable domain is DTGVSQNPRHKITKRGQNVTFRCDPISEHNRLYWYRQTLGQGPEFLTYFQNEAQLEKSRLLSDRFSAERPKGSFSTLEIQRTEQGDSAMYLCASSTREYPYEQYFGPGTRLTVT.